These 26 T cell receptor beta chains were all obtained from the same sample, sequenced in a study of blood T cell repertoires in COVID-19. Produced via immunoSEQ multiplex PCR; TCRdb's table is partial and in-frame only. The sample has around 270,000 clones; around 84% are singletons. The specimen sequenced was peripheral blood. These receptors were taken from a man between 60 and 75 years old with acute or convalescent COVID-19.

The rearrangement joins TRBV4-2 to TRBJ2-3; 12 bases align to TRBD2. Per the germline V gene, CDR1 is LGHNA and CDR2 is YNFKEQ. V lost 3 bases to trimming and J lost 0 bases; unmatched junction nucleotides: 7. CDR3 length: 18 amino acids. The CDR3 region has the DNA TGTGCCAGCAGCCAGGACCTCGGGACTAGCGGGAGCACAGATACGCAGTATTTT. It translates to CASSQDLGTSGSTDTQYF.

The rearrangement links TRBV12-5 to TRBJ1-1; 7 bases align to TRBD1. The germline V gene has CDR1 LGHNT and CDR2 FRNRAP. With 4 bases clipped from V and 4 bases from J, the junction kept 6 bases outside the gene matches. The CDR3 has 14 amino acids. Here the CDR3 DNA reads TGTGCTAGTGGTTCACAGGGGTTAGGCACTGAAGCTTTCTTT. Translated, it gives CASGSQGLGTEAFF.

This CDR3 reads CASQPDTGPSPLHF. The CDR3 DNA sequence: TGTGCCAGCCAACCGGACACCGGGCCTTCACCCCTCCACTTT. The chain is built from TRBV10-3 and TRBJ1-6; D might be TRBD1 (5 bases). The CDR3 spans 14 residues. The V and J ends lost 10 bases and 9 bases respectively, with 19 bases between them. Germline lookup yields CDR1 ENHRY and CDR2 SYGVKD.

The rearrangement uses TRBV29-1 and TRBJ2-7; 7 nucleotides line up with TRBD1. Per germline, CDR1 SQVTM and CDR2 ANQGSEA. The CDR3 is 13 amino acids. V shed 0 bases, J shed 3 bases, and the junction held 2 bases outside the gene matches. CDR3 residues: CSVEEDRNYEQYF. CDR3 bases: TGCAGCGTTGAAGAGGACAGGAACTACGAGCAGTACTTC.

The gene calls are TRBV4-3 and TRBJ2-2, with TRBD2 as a possible D gene (6 bases). The CDR3 runs to 15 residues. The V end was cut by 3 bases, the J end by 3 bases, with 11 bases between. Germline loops: CDR1 LGHNA, CDR2 YSLEER. This CDR3 reads CASSHRGTYTGELFF. The CDR3 DNA reads as TGCGCCAGCAGCCACCGGGGGACCTACACCGGGGAGCTGTTTTTT.

The gene calls are TRBV6-5 and TRBJ2-5, with TRBD1 matching 8 bases. The CDR3 sequence is 13 residues long. The germline V gene encodes CDR1 MNHEY and CDR2 SVGAGI. Unmatched junction bases numbered 3, after V lost 7 bases and J lost 2 bases. CDR3 region: CASTRDRQETQYF. The DNA for the CDR3 is TGTGCCAGCACCCGGGACAGGCAAGAGACCCAGTACTTC.

The CDR3: CASRGQGDHEQYF. Here the CDR3 DNA reads TGTGCCAGCCGAGGGCAGGGGGACCACGAGCAGTACTTC. The chain uses TRBV13 and TRBJ2-7, with 7 bases matching TRBD1. CDR3 size: 13 residues. V lost 8 bases and J lost 5; bases outside the gene matches: 9. Germline V CDR1 and CDR2: PRHDT, FYEKMQ (reference sequence).

V and J are TRBV9 and TRBJ2-3; possible D gene TRBD2, 6 bases. The CDR3 runs to 16 residues. The germline CDR1 and CDR2 sequences are SGDLS and YYNGEE. Trimming removed 0 bases from V and 4 bases from J, with 15 bases in between. CDR3 sequence reads: CASSVDSARGADTQYF. CDR3 nucleotides: TGTGCCAGCAGCGTAGACTCCGCGCGGGGTGCAGATACGCAGTATTTT.

The chain uses TRBV6-5 and TRBJ2-7; 7 bases match TRBD1. Trimming removed 0 bases from V and 3 bases from J; junction bases left unmatched: 2. Germline V gives CDR1 MNHEY, CDR2 SVGAGI. This CDR3 spans 14 amino acids. The CDR3 nucleotides are TGTGCCAGCAGTTACTCGGGGACAGTCTACGAGCAGTACTTC. Residues: CASSYSGTVYEQYF.

This chain joins TRBV12-3 or TRBV12-4 and TRBJ2-3; D is perhaps TRBD2 (5 bases). The ends were cut back, 6 bases at V and 5 bases at J, with 12 bases in the middle. This CDR3 has 13 residues. CDR3 amino acids: CASSPGIVDTQYF. CDR3 coding DNA: TGTGCCAGCAGCCCCGGGATTGTAGATACGCAGTATTTT.

This clone came up once. The CDR3 is CASSLAGGALYEQYF. CDR3 coding DNA: TGTGCCAGCAGCTTAGCGGGCGGGGCCCTATACGAGCAGTACTTC. The chain links TRBV7-6 to TRBJ2-7, with a possible D match to TRBD2 (6 bases). The CDR3 extends over 15 amino acids. V gave up 0 bases and J gave up 4 bases, with 13 bases separating them. Germline values: CDR1 SGHVS, CDR2 FNYEAQ.

The rearrangement uses TRBV3-1 (or the pseudogene TRBV3-2) and TRBJ1-1; weak D call: TRBD1 (5 bases). CDR1 LGHDT and CDR2 YNNKEL come from the germline V gene (reference sequence). Trimming stripped 3 bases from V and 11 bases from J, with 19 bases between. This CDR3 has 14 residues. In DNA form, the CDR3 reads TGTGCCAGCAGCCAGCAACCGGGACTTCAGACGGCTTTCTTT. This sequence encodes CASSQQPGLQTAFF.

The chain recombines TRBV28 with TRBJ1-2, with D possibly TRBD1 on 6 matching bases. The CDR3 runs 14 residues. The V gene's germline CDR1 is MDHEN and CDR2 SYDVKM. V was trimmed by 4 bases and J by 2 bases, leaving 11 bases between them. In nucleotides, the CDR3 is TGTGCCAGCAGTTCAACAGGGTCCAACTATGGCTACACCTTC. Its protein is CASSSTGSNYGYTF.

This chain uses TRBV28 with TRBJ2-5; D is perhaps TRBD1 (5 bases). The CDR3 contains 14 residues. V lost 6 bases to trimming and J lost 7 bases, with 18 bases between them. CDR1 and CDR2 (germline): MDHEN, SYDVKM. Here the CDR3 DNA reads TGTGCCAGCAGGAACGGACAAAGGGATGGGACCCAGTACTTC. This translates into CASRNGQRDGTQYF.

The V and J genes are TRBV6-5 and TRBJ1-4; 9 positions agree with TRBD1. The germline gives CDR1 MNHEY, CDR2 SVGAGI. With 6 bases clipped from V and 4 bases from J, the junction kept 6 bases outside the gene matches. CDR3 length equals 15 residues. The CDR3, as DNA: TGTGCCAGCAGGTCGGGACAGGGAGTTAATGAAAAACTGTTTTTT. This gives the protein CASRSGQGVNEKLFF.

V is TRBV12-5 and J is TRBJ2-2; perhaps TRBD2 as D (5 bases). Per germline, CDR1 LGHNT and CDR2 FRNRAP. The germline V and J ends were trimmed by 6 bases and 0 bases, with 14 bases remaining between them. The length of the CDR3 is 16 residues. CDR3 loop: CASGLGRNSNTGELFF. CDR3 DNA: TGTGCTAGTGGCCTTGGGAGAAACTCGAACACCGGGGAGCTGTTTTTT. Full variable domain (outside the CDR3, taken from reference TRBV12-5 and TRBJ2-2): DARVTQTPRHKVTEMGQEVTMRCQPILGHNTVFWYRQTMMQGLELLAYFRNRAPLDDSGMPKDRFSAEMPDATLATLKIQPSEPRDSAVYFCASGLGRNSNTGELFFGEGSRLTVL.

The gene calls are TRBV6-6 and TRBJ2-5; a possible D gene is TRBD1 (6 bases). Germline CDR1 and CDR2: MNHNY and SVGAGI (reference sequence). The CDR3 length is 14 residues. With 6 bases removed from V and 5 bases from J, the gap between germline ends came to 16 bases. CDR3 sequence (DNA): TGTGCCAGCAGCAGCAGGGGCAAAGGGGAGACCCAGTACTTC. Protein: CASSSRGKGETQYF.

The chain combines TRBV19 with TRBJ2-7, with 8 bases identical to TRBD1. The ends lost 7 bases at V and 3 bases at J; junction bases unmatched: 11. This CDR3 comprises 15 residues. Looked up from germline, CDR1 is LNHDA and CDR2 is SQIVND (reference sequence). The CDR3 region has the DNA TGTGCCAGTACCGGACAGGGTTCGTTGGGCTACGAGCAGTACTTC. Translating it yields CASTGQGSLGYEQYF.

The chain employs TRBV11-2 and TRBJ2-1, with 7 bases matching TRBD2. Per the germline V gene, CDR1 is SGHAT and CDR2 is FQNNGV. The CDR3 extends over 16 amino acids. J was trimmed by 6 bases and V by 6 bases; bases with no gene match: 14. The DNA of the CDR3 is TGTGCCAGCAGGACTAGCTTCAAGCGCCTCGTCAATGAGCAGTTCTTC. Amino acids: CASRTSFKRLVNEQFF.

This clone appeared once. This chain uses TRBV10-3 with TRBJ1-1; D remains ambiguous. The CDR3 runs 14 residues. The V end lost 3 bases, the J end lost 1 base, and 9 bases lay between the germline ends. In germline, CDR1 is ENHRY, CDR2 SYGVKD. The CDR3 is CAISDTVWNTEAFF. For the CDR3, the DNA is TGTGCCATCAGTGATACAGTTTGGAACACTGAAGCTTTCTTT.

The rearrangement joins TRBV3-1 (or the pseudogene TRBV3-2) to TRBJ2-5, with 8 bases identical to TRBD1. Germline CDR1 LGHDT, CDR2 YNNKEL (reference sequence). The CDR3 runs to 14 residues. The V segment lost 3 bases and the J segment 2 bases; nucleotides outside the gene matches: 2. DNA of the CDR3: TGTGCCAGCAGCCACAGGACAGGGCAAGAGACCCAGTACTTC. Translated: CASSHRTGQETQYF.

The V and J genes are TRBV29-1 and TRBJ2-3; D is ambiguous. This CDR3 contains 13 residues. V was trimmed by 1 base and J by 3 bases, leaving 8 bases between them. CDR1 and CDR2 from the germline V gene are SQVTM and ANQGSEA. CDR3 loop: CSVEGFSTDTQYF. CDR3 sequence (DNA): TGCAGCGTTGAAGGATTTAGTACAGATACGCAGTATTTT.

The chain carries TRBV7-2 and TRBJ2-6, with a tentative D call TRBD2 (6 bases). Germline V lookup: CDR1 SGHTA, CDR2 FQGNSA. The CDR3 sequence is 16 residues long. The V and J ends lost 1 base and 1 base respectively, with 8 bases between them. CDR3 sequence reads: CASSLGAGSGANVLTF. In DNA, the CDR3 is TGTGCCAGCAGCTTAGGCGCGGGGTCTGGGGCCAACGTCCTGACTTTC. Full variable domain (rest looked up from reference TRBV7-2 and TRBJ2-6): GAGVSQSPSNKVTEKGKDVELRCDPISGHTALYWYRQSLGQGLEFLIYFQGNSAPDKSGLPSDRFSAERTGGSVSTLTIQRTQQEDSAVYLCASSLGAGSGANVLTFGAGSRLTVL.

The V call is TRBV7-9, the J call TRBJ2-2; D might be TRBD1 (6 bases). The V end lost 5 bases, the J end lost 2 bases, and 12 bases lay between the germline ends. CDR3 size: 15 residues. Germline V gene sequence: CDR1 SEHNR, CDR2 FQNEAQ (reference sequence). Here the CDR3 reads CASSPIRGNTGELFF. The CDR3 bases are TGTGCCAGCAGCCCAATCAGGGGCAACACCGGGGAGCTGTTTTTT.

J is TRBJ2-7 and V is TRBV11-2; no firm D call. The CDR3 sequence is 14 residues long. V was trimmed by 4 bases and J by 3 bases, leaving 13 bases between them. The V gene's germline CDR1 is SGHAT and CDR2 FQNNGV. This CDR3 reads CASSSPVKSYEQYF. CDR3 nucleotides: TGTGCCAGCAGCTCCCCGGTCAAGAGCTACGAGCAGTACTTC. Full variable domain (rest looked up from reference TRBV11-2 and TRBJ2-7): EAGVAQSPRYKIIEKRQSVAFWCNPISGHATLYWYQQILGQGPKLLIQFQNNGVVDDSQLPKDRFSAERLKGVDSTLKIQPAKLEDSAVYLCASSSPVKSYEQYFGPGTRLTVT.

V usage is TRBV10-3 and J usage is TRBJ2-3, with a possible D match to TRBD2 (6 bases). In germline, CDR1 is ENHRY, CDR2 SYGVKD. V lost 6 bases and J 0 bases, leaving 19 bases between the germline ends. The CDR3 consists of 17 residues. Written as DNA, the CDR3 is TGTGCCATCAGGCGGGGTGAGTCGTTAGGTAGCACAGATACGCAGTATTTT. This sequence encodes CAIRRGESLGSTDTQYF.